This T cell receptor beta chain was identified in a study of cytomegalovirus exposure and HLA in healthy donors. The study, taken as a whole, reports: In a later analysis, donors in an Asian-associated ancestry cluster reportedly had fewer N-insertions in productive TCRs than the cohort mean.

Comments on this clone: The target antigen is unknown.

Trimming cost V 3 bases and J 4 bases, with 14 bases left between them. Per germline, CDR1 SGHDT and CDR2 YYEEEE. The CDR3 has 15 residues. The donors were healthy bone marrow donors. Although they were nominally healthy when sampled, donors likely had unrecorded immune exposures. A multiplex PCR was run with 60 Vbeta primers and 13 Jbeta primers. Measured with immunoSEQ multiplex PCR; TCRdb has only the in-frame clones, and not every one. The sample includes 200,000 or so clones, roughly 84% of them seen just once. This TCR came from a man in his forties or fifties in good health and CMV-seronegative. The sequencing input was PBMCs. The chain carries TRBV5-6 and TRBJ1-5; D not resolved. The CDR3 coding sequence is TGTGCCAGCAGCTCGATAGCGAGTGGGAATCAGCCCCAGCATTTT. Translated: CASSSIASGNQPQHF.